Following are 28 T cell receptor beta chains from one sample sequenced in a study of shared clonotypes between healthy human individuals. Clones were read by immunoSEQ multiplex PCR, and TCRdb kept only the in-frame ones, dropping some. The table has around 510,000 clones, roughly 79% seen once; the top ten hold 9.5% to 15%. The sample taken for sequencing was PBMCs. The receptors were gathered from a woman in her 40s in good health. Some clones in this sample may be carry-over from other donors' samples.

This clone was observed many times. This CDR3 is also generated by other DNA sequences in the sample. The rearrangement uses TRBV5-1 and TRBJ1-1, with D possibly TRBD1 on 5 matching bases. Germline values: CDR1 SGHRS, CDR2 YFSETQ. V dropped 0 bases and J dropped 6 bases, with 12 bases sitting between them. There are 14 residues in the CDR3. The DNA of the CDR3 is TGCGCCAGCAGCTTGGGACAGACAAAGGCTGAAGCTTTCTTT. Translation: CASSLGQTKAEAFF.

Regarding this clone: Other DNA variants within this sample encode the same CDR3. The V call is TRBV15, the J call TRBJ2-7; no clear D. The CDR3 contains 13 residues. The V gene lost 0 bases and the J gene lost 4 bases, with 7 bases spanning the gap. The germline CDR1 and CDR2 sequences are LNHNV and YYDKDF (reference sequence). The CDR3 is CATSRDRSYEQYF. The CDR3 bases are TGTGCCACCAGCAGAGATAGAAGTTACGAGCAGTACTTC.

The rearrangement uses TRBV11-1 and TRBJ2-5; tentatively, D is TRBD1 or TRBD2 (5 bases each). V lost 1 base and J lost 7, with 13 bases in between. Germline V CDR1 and CDR2: SGHAT, FQDESV (reference sequence). This CDR3 comprises 14 residues. The CDR3 sequence is CASSLGGRTATQYF. CDR3 bases: TGTGCCAGCAGCTTAGGGGGGAGAACGGCGACCCAGTACTTC.

The chain carries TRBV6-1 and TRBJ2-1; TRBD2 is a possible D gene (5 bases). CDR1 is MNHNS, CDR2 SASEGT, per germline. This CDR3 has 13 residues. With 7 bases removed from V and 3 bases from J, the gap between germline ends came to 10 bases. Here the CDR3 DNA reads TGTGCCAGCATAGAGGGTCTCTACAATGAGCAGTTCTTC. This encodes CASIEGLYNEQFF.

The chain has TRBV28 and TRBJ1-1; D gene ambiguous. Between the trimmed V and J ends, which lost 6 bases and 7 bases, there was a span of 30 bases. The germline V gene encodes CDR1 MDHEN and CDR2 SYDVKM. This CDR3 has 18 amino acids. The CDR3 loop reads CASSHTTRGPYSFDEAFF. The CDR3 bases are TGTGCCAGCAGCCACACGACCCGAGGTCCATACAGTTTCGATGAAGCTTTCTTT.

V is TRBV9 and J is TRBJ2-3, with a weak D call TRBD1 (6 bases). Deletions cut 1 base from V and 1 base from J, with 13 bases between. In germline, CDR1 is SGDLS, CDR2 YYNGEE. The CDR3 covers 16 residues. CDR3 coding DNA: TGTGCCAGCAGCGTAAGGGGGAAAGCAGGCACAGATACGCAGTATTTT. Translated: CASSVRGKAGTDTQYF.

This chain joins TRBV7-3 and TRBJ2-7, with TRBD2 matching 8 bases. Germline CDR1 SGHTA, CDR2 FQGTGA. Trimming took 0 bases from V and 3 from J; bases not matched to a gene: 4. The CDR3 has 15 residues. CDR3 in DNA: TGTGCCAGCAGCTTAACACGGACTAGCAGCTACGAGCAGTACTTC. This translates into CASSLTRTSSYEQYF.

This clone was counted at least ten times. CDR3 region: CARHSDRAFF. CDR3 coding DNA: TGTGCCCGCCACTCGGACAGAGCTTTCTTT. The rearrangement uses TRBV7-3 and TRBJ1-1, with D tentatively TRBD1 (6 bases). CDR1 is SGHTA and CDR2 is FQGTGA in the germline V gene. The CDR3 consists of 10 residues. V lost 11 bases to trimming and J lost 10 bases, with 14 bases between them.

This clone turned up a few times. The rearrangement joins TRBV19 to TRBJ1-1; TRBD1 matches at 8 bases. The CDR3 is 14 amino acids. Trimming at V came to 6 bases and at J to 5 bases, leaving 8 bases not matched to a gene. Germline CDR1 is LNHDA and CDR2 is SQIVND (reference sequence). The CDR3 DNA follows: TGTGCCAGTAGGGTAGGACAGGGAAGGACTGAAGCTTTCTTT. It specifies CASRVGQGRTEAFF.

The chain joins TRBV19 to TRBJ1-5; D is uncertain. V was shortened by 0 bases and J by 6 bases, with 6 bases between the two germline ends. Germline lookup yields CDR1 LNHDA and CDR2 SQIVND (reference sequence). This CDR3 spans 13 amino acids. The DNA of the CDR3 is TGTGCCAGTAGTATAGATGACGGTCAGCCCCAGCATTTT. Amino acids: CASSIDDGQPQHF.

The genes are TRBV4-1 and TRBJ2-1, with D possibly being TRBD2 (5 bases). Germline-derived CDR1 and CDR2 are MGHRA and YSYEKL. The CDR3 runs 14 residues. With 0 bases removed from V and 4 bases from J, the gap between germline ends came to 7 bases. As DNA, the CDR3 is TGCGCCAGCAGCCAAGATAGGACTTACAATGAGCAGTTCTTC. It specifies CASSQDRTYNEQFF.

This chain connects TRBV2 to TRBJ2-6; TRBD1 aligns across 7 bases. The CDR3 totals 16 residues. Looked up from germline, CDR1 is SNHLY and CDR2 is FYNNEI. Trimming took 9 bases from V and 0 from J; bases not matched to a gene: 8. CDR3 sequence: CASRPDRDSGANVLTF. The CDR3 coding sequence is TGTGCCAGTAGACCTGACAGGGACTCTGGGGCCAACGTCCTGACTTTC.

CDR3 bases: TGTGCCAGCAGCTTCGCGACCGGGGCCCACTCCTACGAGCAGTACTTC. It specifies CASSFATGAHSYEQYF. The rearrangement uses TRBV5-4 and TRBJ2-7, with D perhaps matching TRBD1 or TRBD2 (5 bases each). The CDR3 contains 16 residues. With 2 bases removed from V and 0 bases from J, the gap between germline ends came to 15 bases. Germline CDR1 reads SGHNT; CDR2 reads YYREEE (reference sequence).

The gene calls are TRBV5-6 and TRBJ1-2; D remains unclear. CDR1 and CDR2 from the germline V gene are SGHDT and YYEEEE. This CDR3 is 14 amino acids long. V gave up 0 bases and J gave up 4 bases, with 10 bases separating them. The CDR3 protein is CASSLVSGAYGYTF. CDR3 bases: TGTGCCAGCAGCTTGGTATCGGGAGCCTATGGCTACACCTTC.

J is TRBJ2-3 and V is TRBV11-3; weak D call: TRBD2 (6 bases). CDR1 is SGHNT, CDR2 YENEEA, per germline. Trimming took off 1 base at V and 5 bases at J, with 7 bases between the two ends. The CDR3 sequence is 13 residues long. CDR3 in amino acids: CASSLVGGDTQYF. The CDR3 nucleotides read TGTGCCAGCAGCTTAGTCGGGGGAGATACGCAGTATTTT.

This clone was seen ten or more times. For the CDR3, the DNA is TGTGCCAGCAGCTCTGCTGGACAGGGGGCAGGATCCTACGAGCAGTACTTC. This gives the protein CASSSAGQGAGSYEQYF. The chain recombines TRBV28 with TRBJ2-7; 11 positions match TRBD1. The CDR3 is made up of 17 amino acids. The V gene's germline CDR1 is MDHEN and CDR2 SYDVKM. The J segment lost 1 base and the V segment lost 6 bases, leaving 11 bases of the junction unmatched.

Here the CDR3 DNA reads TGTGCCAGCAGCTTATTAGTGGGAGCACCAGATACGCAGTATTTT. Protein sequence: CASSLLVGAPDTQYF. The chain combines TRBV7-8 with TRBJ2-3, with a possible D match to TRBD2 (5 bases). Trimming cost V 2 bases and J 4 bases, with 13 bases left between them. This CDR3 region has 15 residues. CDR1 is SGHVS and CDR2 is FQNEAQ in the germline V gene.

As for this clone: A much larger clone differs by one base, so this may be a read error. The J gene is TRBJ2-1, the V gene TRBV29-1; TRBD2 aligns across 8 bases. CDR3 size: 14 residues. Germline CDR1 SQVTM, CDR2 ANQGSEA. This CDR3 is CSVFSSGPYNEHFF. DNA for the CDR3: TGCAGCGTTTTTTCTAGCGGGCCCTACAATGAGCATTTCTTC.

This clone was detected only a few times. The CDR3: CASSFHRAEQYF. The CDR3 nucleotides are TGTGCCAGCAGCTTTCACAGGGCCGAGCAGTACTTC. The chain has TRBV14 and TRBJ2-7; TRBD1 might be the D (6 bases). Germline V gene lookup returns CDR1 SGHDN and CDR2 FVKESK. The V end lost 5 bases, the J end lost 6 bases, and 11 bases lay between the germline ends. The length of the CDR3 is 12 residues.

The rearrangement joins TRBV2 to TRBJ2-3; 7 bases fit TRBD2. The V segment lost 3 bases and the J segment 5 bases; nucleotides outside the gene matches: 5. In germline, CDR1 is SNHLY, CDR2 FYNNEI. CDR3 length: 14 residues. The CDR3 loop is CASSEFGEGDTQYF. CDR3 DNA: TGTGCCAGCAGTGAGTTTGGGGAGGGAGATACGCAGTATTTT.

This chain connects TRBV13 to TRBJ2-1, with 16 bases that match TRBD2. Germline values: CDR1 PRHDT, CDR2 FYEKMQ (reference sequence). The junction had 2 bases not matched to a gene; V was cut back by 4 bases and J by 11 bases. The CDR3 has 14 residues. CDR3 residues: CASSSGLAGGKQFF. CDR3 in DNA: TGTGCCAGCAGCTCGGGACTAGCGGGGGGGAAGCAGTTCTTC.

As regards this clone: This may be a read error, as it is one base from a much larger clone. This specimen includes other DNA sequences encoding the same CDR3. This chain connects TRBV30 to TRBJ1-1; D gene uncertain. This CDR3 has 14 residues. Per the germline V gene, CDR1 is GTSNPN and CDR2 is SVGIG (reference sequence). CDR3 nucleotides: TGTGCCTGGAGTGTCGGCAGGCTAAACACTGAAGCCTTCTTT. Encoded protein: CAWSVGRLNTEAFF.

This clone was detected once. The chain recombines TRBV7-8 with TRBJ2-1, with D hard to call. CDR1 and CDR2 (germline): SGHVS, FQNEAQ. This CDR3 spans 11 amino acids. Trimming took 4 bases from V and 8 from J, leaving 6 bases between them. The CDR3 region is CASSSTDEQFF. CDR3 nucleotides: TGTGCCAGCAGCTCCACCGATGAGCAGTTCTTC.

V is TRBV2 and J is TRBJ1-4, with a tentative D call TRBD1 (5 bases). V was clipped by 0 bases and J by 6 bases, with 17 bases between them. Germline CDR1 is SNHLY and CDR2 is FYNNEI. The CDR3 is 17 residues long. CDR3 bases: TGTGCCAGCAGTGAAGCGGAACGGGCGGGCAGGGATGAAAAACTGTTTTTT. Translated: CASSEAERAGRDEKLFF.

This clone was detected a few times. The chain combines TRBV28 with TRBJ2-5, with a tentative D call TRBD2 (6 bases). Germline values: CDR1 MDHEN, CDR2 SYDVKM. V was trimmed by 5 bases and J by 10 bases, leaving 17 bases between them. The CDR3 sequence is 13 residues long. Here the CDR3 reads CASSLGGPPVQYF. The CDR3 DNA follows: TGTGCCAGCAGTCTGGGGGGTCCCCCGGTCCAGTACTTC.

V and J are TRBV30 and TRBJ1-4; a possible D gene is TRBD1 (5 bases). Trimming took 2 bases from V and 8 from J, leaving 12 bases between them. This CDR3 contains 13 residues. Looked up from germline, CDR1 is GTSNPN and CDR2 is SVGIG (reference sequence). CDR3 nucleotides: TGTGCCTGGAGTATTTCGGGGGTGGAAAAACTGTTTTTT. Its translation is CAWSISGVEKLFF.

The rearrangement uses TRBV9 and TRBJ2-7; possible D gene TRBD2, 6 bases. The germline V and J ends were trimmed by 0 bases and 3 bases, with 13 bases remaining between them. The CDR3 contains 15 residues. Germline V CDR1 and CDR2: SGDLS, YYNGEE. CDR3 sequence reads: CASSVGGEHFYEQYF. The DNA for the CDR3 is TGTGCCAGCAGCGTAGGGGGGGAACACTTCTACGAGCAGTACTTC.

The J gene is TRBJ2-3, the V gene TRBV30; 7 bases fit TRBD2. Germline-derived CDR1 and CDR2 are GTSNPN and SVGIG (reference sequence). CDR3 size: 13 residues. V lost 3 bases, J lost 7 bases, and 7 bases stayed unmatched. CDR3 amino acids: CAWSRGSGNTQYF. In nucleotides, the CDR3 is TGTGCCTGGAGCCGCGGGAGTGGAAATACGCAGTATTTT.